The T cell receptor beta chain under discussion was sequenced for a study of blood T cell repertoires in COVID-19. Whole-study context: Samples of COVID-19 (acute and convalescent) were obtained from the United States, Italy and Spain. PBMCs, B-cell-depleted T cells, or T cells were the source of the cDNA or gDNA that made up the material.

Study processing details: Amplification of reference gene primers was used by the study to estimate nucleated cell counts. Some clones are missing from TCRdb's copy, which holds only in-frame ones; the method was immunoSEQ multiplex PCR. V, J and clone size were drawn from that table, and D and trimming were deduced from the DNA. The data show 70,000 to 90,000 clones, about 90% seen once. CDR1 and CDR2 from the germline V gene are SNHLY and FYNNEI. This CDR3 has 17 residues. Trimming took 1 base from V and 9 from J; bases not matched to a gene: 14. The sequencing sample was made of peripheral blood. V gene TRBV2 combines with J gene TRBJ2-1; 8 nucleotides align to TRBD2. The receptor was derived from a human donor in a cohort sampled during active COVID-19. This chain's CDR3 is CASSEEAGLGSGGEQFF. Written as DNA, the CDR3 is TGTGCCAGCAGTGAAGAGGCGGGACTAGGGTCCGGAGGTGAGCAGTTCTTC. Full variable domain (rest looked up from reference TRBV2 and TRBJ2-1): EPEVTQTPSHQVTQMGQEVILRCVPISNHLYFYWYRQILGQKVEFLVSFYNNEISEKSEIFDDQFSVERPDGSNFTLKIRSTKLEDSAMYFCASSEEAGLGSGGEQFFGPGTRLTVL.